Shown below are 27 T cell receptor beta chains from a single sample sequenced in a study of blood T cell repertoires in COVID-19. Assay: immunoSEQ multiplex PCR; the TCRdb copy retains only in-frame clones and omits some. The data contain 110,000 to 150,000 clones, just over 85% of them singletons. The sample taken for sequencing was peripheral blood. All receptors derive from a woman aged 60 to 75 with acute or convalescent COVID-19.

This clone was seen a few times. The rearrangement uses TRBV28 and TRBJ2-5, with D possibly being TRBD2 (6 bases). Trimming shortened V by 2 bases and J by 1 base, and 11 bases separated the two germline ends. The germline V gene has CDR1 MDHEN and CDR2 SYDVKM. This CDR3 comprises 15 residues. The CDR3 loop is CASSLAGLSQETQYF. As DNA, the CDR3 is TGTGCCAGCAGTTTAGCGGGGCTAAGCCAAGAGACCCAGTACTTC.

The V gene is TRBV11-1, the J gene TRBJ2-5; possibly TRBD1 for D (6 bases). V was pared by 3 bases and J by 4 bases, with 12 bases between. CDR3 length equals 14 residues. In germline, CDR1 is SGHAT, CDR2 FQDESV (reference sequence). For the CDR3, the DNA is TGTGCCAGCAGCTTCCCCAGGGGTAGAGAGACCCAGTACTTC. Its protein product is CASSFPRGRETQYF.

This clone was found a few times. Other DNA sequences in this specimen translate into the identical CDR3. The CDR3 DNA is TGTGCCAGCAGCTTAGGCCGTGGCAGGGCTAACTATGGCTACACCTTC. This encodes CASSLGRGRANYGYTF. J is TRBJ1-2 and V is TRBV13; a possible D gene is TRBD1 (5 bases). The germline V and J ends were trimmed by 0 bases and 0 bases, with 11 bases remaining between them. The CDR3 is 16 amino acids. Germline values: CDR1 PRHDT, CDR2 FYEKMQ (reference sequence). The full variable domain, with the rest looked up from reference TRBV13 and TRBJ1-2, is AAGVIQSPRHLIKEKRETATLKCYPIPRHDTVYWYQQGPGQDPQFLISFYEKMQSDKGSIPDRFSAQQFSDYHSELNMSSLELGDSALYFCASSLGRGRANYGYTFGSGTRLTVV.

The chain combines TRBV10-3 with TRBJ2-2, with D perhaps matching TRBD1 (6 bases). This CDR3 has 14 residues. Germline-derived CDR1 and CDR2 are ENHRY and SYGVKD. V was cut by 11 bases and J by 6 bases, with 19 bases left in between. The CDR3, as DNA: TGTGCCGCCAACCAGAACAGGGATTCCGGGGAGCTGTTTTTT. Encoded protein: CAANQNRDSGELFF.

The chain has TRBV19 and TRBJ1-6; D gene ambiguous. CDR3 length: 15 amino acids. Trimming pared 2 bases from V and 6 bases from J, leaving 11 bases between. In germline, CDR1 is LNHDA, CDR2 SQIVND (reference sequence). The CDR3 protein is CASSISRGINSPLHF. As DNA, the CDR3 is TGTGCCAGTAGTATAAGTAGAGGGATTAATTCACCCCTCCACTTT.

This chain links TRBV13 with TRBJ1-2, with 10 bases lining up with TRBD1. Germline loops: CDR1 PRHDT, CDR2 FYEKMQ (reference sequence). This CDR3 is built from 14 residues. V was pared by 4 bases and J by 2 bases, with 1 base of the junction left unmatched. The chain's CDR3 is CASSSGQGNYGYTF. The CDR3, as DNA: TGTGCCAGCAGCTCGGGACAGGGGAACTATGGCTACACCTTC.

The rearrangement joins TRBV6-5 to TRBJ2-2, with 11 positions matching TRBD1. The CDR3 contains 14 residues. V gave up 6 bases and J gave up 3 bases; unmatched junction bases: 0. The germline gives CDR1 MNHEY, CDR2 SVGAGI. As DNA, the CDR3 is TGTGCCAGCAGGGGACAGGGGGACACCGGGGAGCTGTTTTTT. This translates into CASRGQGDTGELFF.

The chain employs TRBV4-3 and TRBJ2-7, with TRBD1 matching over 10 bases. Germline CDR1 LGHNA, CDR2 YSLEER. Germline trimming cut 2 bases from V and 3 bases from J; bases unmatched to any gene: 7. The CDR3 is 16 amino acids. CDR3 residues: CASSQSAGTGVYEQYF. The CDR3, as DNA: TGCGCCAGCAGCCAATCCGCCGGGACAGGGGTCTACGAGCAGTACTTC.

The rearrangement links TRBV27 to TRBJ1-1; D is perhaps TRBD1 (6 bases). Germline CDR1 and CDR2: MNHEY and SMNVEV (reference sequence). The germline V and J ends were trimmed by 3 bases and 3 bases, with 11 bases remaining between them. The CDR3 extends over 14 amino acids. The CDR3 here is CASSFYQGHTEAFF. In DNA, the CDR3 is TGTGCCAGCAGTTTTTATCAGGGGCACACTGAAGCTTTCTTT.

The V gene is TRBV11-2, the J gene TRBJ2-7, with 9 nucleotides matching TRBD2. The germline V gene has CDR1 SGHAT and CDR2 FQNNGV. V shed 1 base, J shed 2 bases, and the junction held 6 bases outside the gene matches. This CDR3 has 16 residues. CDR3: CASSLVGTSSAYEQYF. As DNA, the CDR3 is TGTGCCAGCAGCTTAGTTGGGACTAGCAGTGCCTACGAGCAGTACTTC.

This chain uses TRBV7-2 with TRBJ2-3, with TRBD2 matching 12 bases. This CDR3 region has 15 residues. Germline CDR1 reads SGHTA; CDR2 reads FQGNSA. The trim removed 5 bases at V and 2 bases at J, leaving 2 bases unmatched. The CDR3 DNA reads TGTGCCAGCAGCACTAGCGGGGGGTCCACAGATACGCAGTATTTT. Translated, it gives CASSTSGGSTDTQYF.

As DNA, the CDR3 is TGTGCCAGCAGCCAAGACCAGGGAAACACCATATATTTT. This encodes CASSQDQGNTIYF. V gene TRBV4-2 combines with J gene TRBJ1-3, with D uncertain. Germline loops: CDR1 LGHNA, CDR2 YNFKEQ. This CDR3 contains 13 residues. V gave up 0 bases and J gave up 4 bases, with 4 bases separating them.

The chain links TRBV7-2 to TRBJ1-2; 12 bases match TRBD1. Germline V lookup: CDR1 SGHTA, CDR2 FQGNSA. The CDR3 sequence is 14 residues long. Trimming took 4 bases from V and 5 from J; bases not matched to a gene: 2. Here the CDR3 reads CASSSGQGAYGYTF. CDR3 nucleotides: TGTGCCAGCAGCTCGGGACAGGGGGCTTATGGCTACACCTTC. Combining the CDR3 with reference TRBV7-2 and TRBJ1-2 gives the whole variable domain GAGVSQSPSNKVTEKGKDVELRCDPISGHTALYWYRQSLGQGLEFLIYFQGNSAPDKSGLPSDRFSAERTGGSVSTLTIQRTQQEDSAVYLCASSSGQGAYGYTFGSGTRLTVV.

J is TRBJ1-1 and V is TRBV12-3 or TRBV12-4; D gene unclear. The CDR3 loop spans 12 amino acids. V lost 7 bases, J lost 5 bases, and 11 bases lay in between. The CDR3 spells CASTLRRTEAFF. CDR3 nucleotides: TGTGCCAGCACCCTAAGGAGGACTGAAGCTTTCTTT.

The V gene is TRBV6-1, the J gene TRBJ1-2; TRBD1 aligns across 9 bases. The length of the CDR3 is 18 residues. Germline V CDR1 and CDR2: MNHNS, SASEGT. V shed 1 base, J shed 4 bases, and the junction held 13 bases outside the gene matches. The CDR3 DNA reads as TGTGCCAGCAGTGAAGGGTCATGGTCCGGGACAGGGATCTATGGCTACACCTTC. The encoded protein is CASSEGSWSGTGIYGYTF.

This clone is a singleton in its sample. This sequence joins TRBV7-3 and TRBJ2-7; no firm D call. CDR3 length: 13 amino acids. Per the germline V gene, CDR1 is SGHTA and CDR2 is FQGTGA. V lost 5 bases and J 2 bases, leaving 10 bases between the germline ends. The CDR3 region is CASSQSETYEQYF. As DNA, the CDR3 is TGTGCCAGCAGCCAGTCGGAGACCTACGAGCAGTACTTC.

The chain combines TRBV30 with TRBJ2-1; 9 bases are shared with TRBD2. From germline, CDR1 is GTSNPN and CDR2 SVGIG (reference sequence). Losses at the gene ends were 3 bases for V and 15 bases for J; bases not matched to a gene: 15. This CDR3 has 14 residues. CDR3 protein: CAWSQLAGVNVAFF. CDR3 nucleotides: TGTGCCTGGAGCCAATTAGCGGGGGTTAATGTAGCGTTCTTC.

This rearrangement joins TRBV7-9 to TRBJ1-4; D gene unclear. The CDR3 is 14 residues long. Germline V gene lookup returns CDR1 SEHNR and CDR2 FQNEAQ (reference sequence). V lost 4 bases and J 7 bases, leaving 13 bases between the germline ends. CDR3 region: CASSSGRRPEKLFF. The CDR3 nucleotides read TGTGCCAGCAGCTCCGGCAGGCGACCTGAAAAACTGTTTTTT.

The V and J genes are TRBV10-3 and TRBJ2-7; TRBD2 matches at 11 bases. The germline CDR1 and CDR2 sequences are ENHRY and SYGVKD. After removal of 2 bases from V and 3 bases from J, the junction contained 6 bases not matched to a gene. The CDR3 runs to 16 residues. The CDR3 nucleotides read TGTGCCATCAGTGAGGCTAGCGGGGGGAATGACTACGAGCAGTACTTC. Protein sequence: CAISEASGGNDYEQYF.

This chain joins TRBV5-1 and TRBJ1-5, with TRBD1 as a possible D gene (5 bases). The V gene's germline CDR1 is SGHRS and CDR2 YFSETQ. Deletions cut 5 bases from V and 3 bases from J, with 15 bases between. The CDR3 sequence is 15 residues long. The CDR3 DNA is TGCGCCAGCAGACTCGGGGGTGGAGACAATCAGCCCCAGCATTTT. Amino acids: CASRLGGGDNQPQHF.

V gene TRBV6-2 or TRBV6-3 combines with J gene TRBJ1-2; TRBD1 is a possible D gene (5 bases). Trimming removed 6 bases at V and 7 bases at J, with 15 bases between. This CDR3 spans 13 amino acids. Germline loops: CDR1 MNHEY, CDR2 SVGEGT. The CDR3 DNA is TGTGCCAGCAGCCCCGGCGGGGCGATTGGCTACACCTTC. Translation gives CASSPGGAIGYTF.

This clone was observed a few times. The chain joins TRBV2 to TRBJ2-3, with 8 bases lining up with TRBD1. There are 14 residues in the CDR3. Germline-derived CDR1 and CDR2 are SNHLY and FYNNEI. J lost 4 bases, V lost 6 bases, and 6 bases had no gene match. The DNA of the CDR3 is TGTGCCAGCAGGAAGGACAGGGCACCAGATACGCAGTATTTT. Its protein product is CASRKDRAPDTQYF.

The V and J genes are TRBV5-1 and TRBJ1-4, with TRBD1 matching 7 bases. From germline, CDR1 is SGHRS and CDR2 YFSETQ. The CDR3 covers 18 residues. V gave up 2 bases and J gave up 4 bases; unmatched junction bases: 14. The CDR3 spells CASSFTSLNRGSNEKLFF. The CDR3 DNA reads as TGCGCCAGCAGCTTCACAAGCCTAAACAGGGGAAGTAATGAAAAACTGTTTTTT.

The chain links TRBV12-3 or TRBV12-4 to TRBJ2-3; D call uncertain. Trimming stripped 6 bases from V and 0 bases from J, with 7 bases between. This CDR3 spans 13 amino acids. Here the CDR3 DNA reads TGTGCCAGCAGGAAAGAGAGCACAGATACGCAGTATTTT. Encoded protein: CASRKESTDTQYF.

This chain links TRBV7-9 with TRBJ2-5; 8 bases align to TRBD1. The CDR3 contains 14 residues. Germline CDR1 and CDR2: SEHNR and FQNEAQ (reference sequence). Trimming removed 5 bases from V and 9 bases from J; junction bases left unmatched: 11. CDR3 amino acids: CASSPGQGQGSQYF. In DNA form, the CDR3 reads TGTGCCAGCAGCCCCGGACAGGGCCAAGGTTCCCAGTACTTC.

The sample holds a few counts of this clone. The CDR3 nucleotides read TGTGCCAGCAGCTCCTGGGGGGACCACTCGCTCAATGAGCAGTTCTTC. Translation gives CASSSWGDHSLNEQFF. The V call is TRBV7-2, the J call TRBJ2-1, with a possible D match to TRBD2 (6 bases). The CDR3 contains 16 residues. V was shortened by 4 bases and J by 6 bases, with 19 bases between the two germline ends. Germline loops: CDR1 SGHTA, CDR2 FQGNSA.

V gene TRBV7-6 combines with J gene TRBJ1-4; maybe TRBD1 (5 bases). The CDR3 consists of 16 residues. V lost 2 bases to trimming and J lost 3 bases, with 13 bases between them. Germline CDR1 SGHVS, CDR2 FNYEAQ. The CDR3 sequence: CASSLNDDSSNEKLFF. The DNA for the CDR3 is TGTGCCAGCAGCTTAAATGATGACAGCTCTAATGAAAAACTGTTTTTT. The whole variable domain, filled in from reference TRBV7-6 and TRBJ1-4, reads GAGVSQSPRYKVTKRGQDVALRCDPISGHVSLYWYRQALGQGPEFLTYFNYEAQQDKSGLPNDRFSAERPEGSISTLTIQRTEQRDSAMYRCASSLNDDSSNEKLFFGSGTQLSVL.